These 29 T cell receptor beta chains were sequenced from one sample in a study of resident and recirculating memory T cells in vitiligo. Clones were sequenced by immunoSEQ multiplex PCR, and TCRdb holds only the in-frame ones, with some missing. The data hold more than 70,000 clones, with about 90% observed a single time. The specimen was blood. The receptors shown here come from a male donor with vitiligo.

J is TRBJ2-7 and V is TRBV10-1; 7 bases are shared with TRBD2. This CDR3 has 15 amino acids. The germline V gene encodes CDR1 WNHNN and CDR2 SYGVQD (reference sequence). The V segment lost 2 bases and the J segment 0 bases; nucleotides outside the gene matches: 4. CDR3 sequence: CASSESKRDSYEQYF. The DNA for the CDR3 is TGCGCCAGCAGTGAGAGCAAGCGGGACTCCTACGAGCAGTACTTC.

The chain joins TRBV19 to TRBJ2-3; the D gene is possibly TRBD2 (6 bases). CDR1 is LNHDA, CDR2 SQIVND, per germline (reference sequence). Trimming took off 7 bases at V and 0 bases at J, with 23 bases between the two ends. This CDR3 is 18 amino acids long. CDR3 region: CASNHLSGQLLSTDTQYF. Written as DNA, the CDR3 is TGTGCCAGTAATCACCTCAGCGGGCAACTTCTTAGCACAGATACGCAGTATTTT.

This clone was observed once. V usage is TRBV5-1 and J usage is TRBJ2-7, with D maybe TRBD1 (5 bases). CDR1 is SGHRS and CDR2 is YFSETQ in the germline V gene. The CDR3 contains 14 residues. Trimming shortened V by 1 base and J by 3 bases, and 11 bases separated the two germline ends. The CDR3 reads CASSLRQYGYEQYF. In DNA, the CDR3 is TGCGCCAGCAGCTTGAGACAGTATGGCTACGAGCAGTACTTC.

V usage is TRBV7-9 and J usage is TRBJ2-3; 7 bases line up with TRBD2. Germline CDR1 and CDR2: SEHNR and FQNEAQ (reference sequence). The trim removed 2 bases at V and 4 bases at J, leaving 6 bases unmatched. The CDR3 sequence is 15 residues long. The CDR3 reads CASSLRGLDADTQYF. The DNA for the CDR3 is TGTGCCAGCAGCTTAAGAGGACTAGACGCAGATACGCAGTATTTT.

This clone was observed a handful of times. The V call is TRBV28, the J call TRBJ2-7; 8 bases fit TRBD2. The V gene end was trimmed by 5 bases and the J gene end by 6 bases; junction bases not matched to a gene: 12. The CDR3 totals 15 residues. CDR1 is MDHEN, CDR2 SYDVKM, per germline. The CDR3 region is CASSQPGLVVGEQYF. CDR3 nucleotide sequence: TGTGCCAGCAGTCAACCGGGACTAGTAGTCGGCGAGCAGTACTTC.

The chain links TRBV27 to TRBJ2-3; D is unresolved. The CDR3 has 14 amino acids. V was trimmed by 4 bases and J by 4 bases, leaving 12 bases between them. Germline lookup yields CDR1 MNHEY and CDR2 SMNVEV (reference sequence). CDR3 protein: CASSSRHFSDTQYF. Here the CDR3 DNA reads TGTGCCAGCAGTTCTCGACATTTTTCAGATACGCAGTATTTT.

The gene calls are TRBV28 and TRBJ1-5; D is unresolved. CDR3 size: 13 residues. The V and J ends lost 2 bases and 6 bases respectively, with 8 bases between them. The germline V gene has CDR1 MDHEN and CDR2 SYDVKM. This chain's CDR3 is CASSLLRGQPQHF. The CDR3 DNA follows: TGTGCCAGCAGTTTACTTCGGGGTCAGCCCCAGCATTTT.

The chain carries TRBV11-3 and TRBJ1-1, with TRBD1 as a possible D gene (5 bases). The CDR3 loop spans 12 amino acids. V was trimmed by 5 bases and J by 4 bases, leaving 8 bases between them. Germline-derived CDR1 and CDR2 are SGHNT and YENEEA. CDR3 in DNA: TGTGCCAGCAGCATGGGGGGCACTGAAGCTTTCTTT. Translated, it gives CASSMGGTEAFF.

The gene calls are TRBV18 and TRBJ2-2; 12 bases match TRBD2. V lost 1 base and J lost 7; bases outside the gene matches: 7. The germline V gene encodes CDR1 KGHSH and CDR2 LQKENI. The CDR3 loop spans 17 amino acids. The CDR3 nucleotides are TGTGCCAGCTCACCACAGCTAGCGGGAGGGCCGAACGGGGAGCTGTTTTTT. It translates to CASSPQLAGGPNGELFF.

This clone came up once. This chain uses TRBV9 with TRBJ1-2; 8 bases map to TRBD1. After removal of 3 bases from V and 8 bases from J, the junction contained 3 bases not matched to a gene. Germline V lookup: CDR1 SGDLS, CDR2 YYNGEE. The CDR3 runs to 12 residues. The CDR3 DNA reads as TGTGCCAGCAGCGAGGGACAGGTGGGCTACACCTTC. This translates into CASSEGQVGYTF.

The chain combines TRBV4-2 with TRBJ2-1; a weak D match, TRBD2 (6 bases). V gave up 4 bases and J gave up 3 bases, with 13 bases separating them. Per germline, CDR1 LGHNA and CDR2 YNFKEQ. There are 15 residues in the CDR3. Here the CDR3 reads CASSPEGVSYNEQFF. CDR3 in DNA: TGTGCCAGCAGCCCGGAGGGAGTGAGCTACAATGAGCAGTTCTTC.

The chain's CDR3 is CASNRQGFGEKLFF. The CDR3, as DNA: TGTGCCAGCAACCGACAGGGCTTTGGGGAAAAACTGTTTTTT. The chain couples TRBV7-8 to TRBJ1-4; 7 bases align to TRBD1. There are 14 residues in the CDR3. J gave up 8 bases and V 7 bases, and 10 bases lay outside the gene matches. CDR1 and CDR2 from the germline V gene are SGHVS and FQNEAQ.

The chain links TRBV5-1 to TRBJ2-7, with D hard to call. Trimming took 3 bases from V and 6 from J, leaving 22 bases between them. Germline values: CDR1 SGHRS, CDR2 YFSETQ. The CDR3 sequence is 16 residues long. The DNA of the CDR3 is TGCGCCAGCAGCTCCCACCCGCTCATGGAGTCGGGCGAGCAGTACTTC. It yields the protein CASSSHPLMESGEQYF.

The chain is built from TRBV6-1 and TRBJ2-4, with 16 bases lining up with TRBD2. The CDR3 runs to 18 residues. The trim removed 3 bases at V and 5 bases at J, leaving 7 bases unmatched. Looked up from germline, CDR1 is MNHNS and CDR2 is SASEGT. CDR3 in amino acids: CASSETGLAGGGQNIQYF. The CDR3 nucleotides read TGTGCCAGCAGTGAGACGGGACTAGCGGGAGGGGGCCAAAACATTCAGTACTTC.

The chain links TRBV4-2 to TRBJ2-1; TRBD1 agrees at 7 bases. The germline V gene has CDR1 LGHNA and CDR2 YNFKEQ. The junction had 3 bases not matched to a gene; V was cut back by 4 bases and J by 3 bases. The CDR3 runs to 14 residues. Here the CDR3 reads CASSRGTDYNEQFF. The CDR3 region has the DNA TGTGCCAGCAGCCGAGGGACAGACTACAATGAGCAGTTCTTC.

The chain is built from TRBV2 and TRBJ1-5, with 8 bases aligning to TRBD1. Per the germline V gene, CDR1 is SNHLY and CDR2 is FYNNEI. The CDR3 has 14 amino acids. The V segment lost 4 bases and the J segment 7 bases; nucleotides outside the gene matches: 6. The CDR3 DNA follows: TGTGCCAGCAGTGCCCAGGGGGCCCGCCAGCCCCAGCATTTT. Encoded protein: CASSAQGARQPQHF.

This sequence joins TRBV5-4 and TRBJ2-4; maybe TRBD1 (7 bases). Trimming took off 0 bases at V and 4 bases at J, with 14 bases between the two ends. CDR3 length equals 16 residues. CDR1 is SGHNT, CDR2 YYREEE, per germline (reference sequence). The CDR3 loop reads CASSLDRGGGKNIQYF. CDR3 DNA sequence: TGTGCCAGCAGCTTGGACAGGGGTGGGGGGAAAAACATTCAGTACTTC.

The genes are TRBV11-1 and TRBJ2-1; possible D gene TRBD1, 5 bases. This CDR3 comprises 16 residues. The germline CDR1 and CDR2 sequences are SGHAT and FQDESV (reference sequence). Between the trimmed V and J ends, which lost 2 bases and 6 bases, there was a span of 17 bases. CDR3 DNA: TGTGCCAGCAGCTTATGGGGCGAGCCTCCCACCAATGAGCAGTTCTTC. Its protein product is CASSLWGEPPTNEQFF.

V usage is TRBV7-6 and J usage is TRBJ2-1; D possibly corresponds to TRBD1 (6 bases). In germline, CDR1 is SGHVS, CDR2 FNYEAQ. This CDR3 has 15 residues. Trimming removed 7 bases at V and 8 bases at J, with 21 bases between. CDR3 region: CASNPGPLPGDEQFF. CDR3 coding DNA: TGTGCCAGCAACCCCGGCCCCTTACCAGGGGATGAGCAGTTCTTC.

This rearrangement joins TRBV29-1 to TRBJ2-1; TRBD1 agrees at 8 bases. Germline V gene sequence: CDR1 SQVTM, CDR2 ANQGSEA. The J segment lost 2 bases and the V segment lost 3 bases, leaving 3 bases of the junction unmatched. This CDR3 spans 14 amino acids. The CDR3 DNA follows: TGCAGCGTTGACCCACAGGGGGCCTACAATGAGCAGTTCTTC. Translation gives CSVDPQGAYNEQFF.

The V and J genes are TRBV7-2 and TRBJ2-1; the D gene is possibly TRBD2 (6 bases). The CDR3 runs 15 residues. Trimming stripped 5 bases from V and 4 bases from J, with 15 bases between. Germline assignment: CDR1 SGHTA and CDR2 FQGNSA. CDR3 bases: TGTGCCAGCAGCGGTCAGAGCGGGCTTTACAATGAGCAGTTCTTC. Its translation: CASSGQSGLYNEQFF.

The V gene is TRBV30, the J gene TRBJ2-1, with 12 nucleotides matching TRBD2. Trimming cost V 5 bases and J 8 bases; bases outside gene matches: 13. The length of the CDR3 is 16 residues. The germline V gene has CDR1 GTSNPN and CDR2 SVGIG (reference sequence). This CDR3 is CAWAPFLAGGPHEQFF. Here the CDR3 DNA reads TGTGCCTGGGCCCCCTTTCTAGCGGGAGGGCCTCATGAGCAGTTCTTC.

The chain combines TRBV2 with TRBJ2-7, with TRBD1 matching 8 bases. Germline V gives CDR1 SNHLY, CDR2 FYNNEI. This CDR3 region has 13 residues. After removal of 5 bases from V and 3 bases from J, the junction contained 3 bases not matched to a gene. CDR3 sequence: CASSSTGGYEQYF. The CDR3 DNA sequence: TGTGCCAGCAGTTCCACAGGGGGCTACGAGCAGTACTTC.

This clone occurred once. This chain uses TRBV2 with TRBJ2-3, with TRBD2 identical over 7 bases. Germline CDR1 reads SNHLY; CDR2 reads FYNNEI. V lost 7 bases and J lost 0; bases outside the gene matches: 10. This CDR3 has 16 amino acids. The CDR3 region has the DNA TGTGCCAGCACAGTGTCAGCGGGACCTAGCACAGATACGCAGTATTTT. Translated, it gives CASTVSAGPSTDTQYF.

This rearrangement joins TRBV5-6 to TRBJ1-2; 10 bases agree with TRBD1. This CDR3 spans 14 amino acids. Germline CDR1 and CDR2: SGHDT and YYEEEE. V lost 0 bases, J lost 6 bases, and 2 bases stayed unmatched. CDR3 sequence reads: CASSLVTGGDGYTF. CDR3 coding DNA: TGTGCCAGCAGCTTGGTGACAGGGGGCGATGGCTACACCTTC.

The chain recombines TRBV11-2 with TRBJ2-7; perhaps TRBD1 as D (5 bases). The CDR3 consists of 16 residues. V was trimmed by 6 bases and J by 3 bases, leaving 21 bases between them. Per the germline V gene, CDR1 is SGHAT and CDR2 is FQNNGV. The CDR3 region is CASRSLGPTVYYEQYF. CDR3 nucleotides: TGTGCCAGCAGGAGCTTAGGTCCGACAGTCTACTACGAGCAGTACTTC.

V and J are TRBV19 and TRBJ2-3, with D perhaps matching TRBD1 (6 bases). CDR1 LNHDA and CDR2 SQIVND come from the germline V gene (reference sequence). This CDR3 has 13 amino acids. The CDR3: CGFQGRGTDTQYF. The CDR3 bases are TGTGGCTTCCAGGGGCGCGGCACAGATACGCAGTATTTT.

The rearrangement joins TRBV9 to TRBJ1-2; D may be TRBD1 (5 bases). Germline V gives CDR1 SGDLS, CDR2 YYNGEE. This CDR3 region has 13 residues. V was pared by 3 bases and J by 8 bases, with 14 bases between. CDR3 residues: CASSGILRGGYTF. As DNA, the CDR3 is TGTGCCAGCAGCGGTATACTAAGGGGAGGCTACACCTTC.

This chain joins TRBV5-1 and TRBJ2-5, with D maybe TRBD2 (5 bases). The CDR3 loop spans 13 amino acids. Germline V CDR1 and CDR2: SGHRS, YFSETQ. V was clipped by 2 bases and J by 4 bases, with 9 bases between them. The CDR3 loop reads CASSFGGGETQYF. In DNA form, the CDR3 reads TGCGCCAGCAGCTTCGGTGGAGGAGAGACCCAGTACTTC.